This T cell receptor (beta chain) derives from a study of regulatory T cells in long-lasting Graves disease. This clonotype was picked up a small number of times. Its antigen remains unknown. Arm-PCR with iRepertoire HTBI primers amplified the CDR3 regions for these TCR beta libraries. TCRdb analysed the multiplex PCR reads with MiXCR anew, one entry per CDR3 protein. The sample includes about 420,000 distinct CDR3 sequences, around 22% of them seen just once. CDR1 and CDR2 from the germline V gene are MNHEY and SVGEGT. The CDR3 runs to 15 residues. Trimming pared 4 bases from V and 0 bases from J, leaving 12 bases between. Specified time point: persistent/refractory GD, antithyroid drugs over 5 years with positive TRAb. Extracted PBMC RNA gave rise to the TCR library. Study-wide findings and caveats: The study found lower TCR diversity in persistent Graves' patients than in newly diagnosed ones. Only a small sample size was used, which may have cut accuracy.

This chain joins TRBV6-2 or TRBV6-3 and TRBJ1-1, with no clear D. This TCR came from a female donor with Graves disease. The material sequenced was peripheral blood mononuclear cells (PBMCs), taken when the disease was refractory, from a patient treated with antithyroid drugs. This chain's CDR3 is CASSSTQVLNTEAFF. The CDR3 DNA reads as TGTGCCAGCAGTTCCACGCAGGTTTTGAACACTGAAGCTTTCTTT.